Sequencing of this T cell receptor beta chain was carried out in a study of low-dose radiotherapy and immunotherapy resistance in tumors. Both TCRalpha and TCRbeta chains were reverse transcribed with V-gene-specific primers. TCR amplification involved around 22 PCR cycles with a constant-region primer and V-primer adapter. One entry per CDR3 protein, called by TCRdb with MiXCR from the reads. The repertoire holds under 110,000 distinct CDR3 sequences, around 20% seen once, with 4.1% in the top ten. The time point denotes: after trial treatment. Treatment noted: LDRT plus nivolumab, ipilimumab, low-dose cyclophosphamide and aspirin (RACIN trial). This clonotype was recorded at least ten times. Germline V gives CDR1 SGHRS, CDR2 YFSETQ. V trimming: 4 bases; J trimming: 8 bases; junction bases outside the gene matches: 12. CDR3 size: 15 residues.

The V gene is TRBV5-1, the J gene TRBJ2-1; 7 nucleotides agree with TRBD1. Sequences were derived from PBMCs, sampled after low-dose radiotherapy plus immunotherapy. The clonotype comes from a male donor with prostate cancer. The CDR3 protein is CASSRTGSVKDEQFF. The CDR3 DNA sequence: TGCGCCAGCAGCCGGACAGGCTCCGTAAAAGATGAGCAGTTCTTC.